A single sample gave rise to the 9 T cell receptor beta chains below, sequenced in a study of T cell responses to AZD1222 COVID-19 vaccine. Some clones are missing from TCRdb's copy, which holds only in-frame ones; the method was immunoSEQ multiplex PCR. Of about 120,000 clones in the sample, roughly 88% were seen once. Material: peripheral blood, obtained on day 0 of AZD1222 vaccination. The receptors shown here come from an adult in good health.

This chain links TRBV6-5 with TRBJ2-7, with D maybe TRBD1 (6 bases). CDR1 is MNHEY, CDR2 SVGAGI, per germline. V gave up 9 bases and J gave up 7 bases, with 22 bases separating them. CDR3 size: 14 residues. The CDR3 protein is CASRNRDGAGEQYF. DNA of the CDR3: TGTGCCAGTCGGAACAGGGATGGGGCGGGTGAGCAGTACTTC.

V usage is TRBV2 and J usage is TRBJ1-5; D call uncertain. Per the germline V gene, CDR1 is SNHLY and CDR2 is FYNNEI. This CDR3 is built from 12 residues. Between the trimmed V and J ends, which lost 8 bases and 5 bases, there was a span of 10 bases. The CDR3 DNA sequence: TGTGCCAGCCGGGTTAGTCATCAGCCCCAGCATTTT. It yields the protein CASRVSHQPQHF.

The chain carries TRBV5-5 and TRBJ1-2; D perhaps matches TRBD1 (6 bases). V gave up 4 bases and J gave up 3 bases, with 13 bases separating them. The CDR3 is made up of 14 amino acids. Per the germline V gene, CDR1 is SGHKS and CDR2 is YYEKEE (reference sequence). CDR3 bases: TGTGCCAGCAGCCCAACAGGGACTGACTATGGCTACACCTTC. Translated, it gives CASSPTGTDYGYTF.

In this sample, this clone turned up once. The V gene is TRBV5-8, the J gene TRBJ1-4; a possible D gene is TRBD1 (6 bases). Germline V CDR1 and CDR2: SGHTS, YDEGEE. The V end was cut by 1 base, the J end by 5 bases, with 9 bases between. The CDR3 runs 14 residues. In DNA form, the CDR3 reads TGTGCCAGCAGCTTGACAGGGTCGAATGAAAAACTGTTTTTT. The encoded protein is CASSLTGSNEKLFF.

The J gene is TRBJ2-7, the V gene TRBV6-1; TRBD2 is a possible D gene (5 bases). Trimming removed 4 bases from V and 1 base from J, with 17 bases in between. CDR1 is MNHNS and CDR2 is SASEGT in the germline V gene. The CDR3 contains 16 residues. CDR3 nucleotide sequence: TGTGCCAGCAGTGCTACTAGGCCCCCTTTATCCTACGAGCAGTACTTC. This gives the protein CASSATRPPLSYEQYF.

This sequence joins TRBV10-2 and TRBJ2-2; 12 bases are shared with TRBD2. This CDR3 region has 14 residues. V trimming: 7 bases; J trimming: 6 bases; junction bases outside the gene matches: 3. Per the germline V gene, CDR1 is WSHSY and CDR2 is SAAADI. CDR3 in amino acids: CASKSSGGAGELFF. CDR3 sequence (DNA): TGCGCCAGCAAATCTAGCGGGGGGGCCGGGGAGCTGTTTTTT.

The V gene is TRBV27, the J gene TRBJ2-5; 10 bases line up with TRBD2. This CDR3 has 14 amino acids. V gave up 3 bases and J gave up 5 bases; unmatched junction bases: 3. Germline CDR1 is MNHEY and CDR2 is SMNVEV (reference sequence). The CDR3 reads CASSFSTSGETQYF. As DNA, the CDR3 is TGTGCCAGCAGTTTCTCGACTAGCGGGGAGACCCAGTACTTC.

DNA of the CDR3: TGTGCCAGCTCCGAAGACAGGGGGAATGAAAAACTGTTTTTT. Translating gives CASSEDRGNEKLFF. This chain uses TRBV18 with TRBJ1-4, with TRBD1 matching 9 bases. Germline V CDR1 and CDR2: KGHSH, LQKENI. The CDR3 consists of 14 residues. The trim removed 6 bases at V and 5 bases at J, leaving 4 bases unmatched.

This chain links TRBV28 with TRBJ2-7, with a tentative D call TRBD2 (5 bases). This CDR3 spans 14 amino acids. Trimming shortened V by 3 bases and J by 2 bases, and 11 bases separated the two germline ends. Germline V CDR1 and CDR2: MDHEN, SYDVKM. The CDR3 DNA sequence: TGTGCCAGCAGTTTCGTCGGGGAGCCCTACGAGCAGTACTTC. This encodes CASSFVGEPYEQYF.